A single sample is the source of the 10 T cell receptor beta chains below, sequenced in a study of T cells after somatic rescue of genetic block. Libraries were prepared by immunoSEQ multiplex PCR; TCRdb keeps only in-frame clonotypes and omits some of them. Among 100,000 to 120,000 clones listed, approximately 90% were seen once. Material: peripheral blood mononuclear cells (PBMCs). The receptors were gathered from a woman aged 18-30 years.

V is TRBV7-3 and J is TRBJ2-1; D gene unclear. The CDR3 loop spans 13 amino acids. The V end lost 5 bases, the J end lost 6 bases, and 11 bases lay between the germline ends. CDR1 and CDR2 (germline): SGHTA, FQGTGA. The CDR3 protein is CASSDVLANEQFF. The CDR3 DNA sequence: TGTGCCAGCAGCGATGTCCTGGCCAATGAGCAGTTCTTC.

This chain joins TRBV11-2 and TRBJ1-1; D might be TRBD1 (6 bases). The germline V gene has CDR1 SGHAT and CDR2 FQNNGV. The CDR3 is made up of 11 amino acids. Trimming removed 10 bases at V and 7 bases at J, with 13 bases between. CDR3 DNA: TGTGCCATCAGGGGTAATGGTGAAGCTTTCTTT. Encoded protein: CAIRGNGEAFF.

V and J are TRBV2 and TRBJ1-2, with D unclear. V lost 7 bases, J lost 0 bases, and 12 bases lay in between. Per the germline V gene, CDR1 is SNHLY and CDR2 is FYNNEI. The CDR3 totals 14 residues. The DNA for the CDR3 is TGTGCCAGCAAAAAGGATTTTGCTAACTATGGCTACACCTTC. Its protein product is CASKKDFANYGYTF.

This chain connects TRBV30 to TRBJ1-1; weak D call: TRBD1 (5 bases). Germline CDR1 and CDR2: GTSNPN and SVGIG (reference sequence). The CDR3 runs to 15 residues. Trimming left V 5 bases short and J 5 bases short, with 21 bases between. CDR3 in DNA: TGTGCCTGGGCCCAGGGAGGGGTTGTTCGGACTGAAGCTTTCTTT. This encodes CAWAQGGVVRTEAFF.

DNA of the CDR3: TGTGCCAGCAGCCCCAGAGAAGGGGGCTGGGAAGCTTTCTTT. Its protein product is CASSPREGGWEAFF. The V gene is TRBV11-2, the J gene TRBJ1-1; 7 positions match TRBD1. The CDR3 contains 14 residues. Germline V gives CDR1 SGHAT, CDR2 FQNNGV. V lost 5 bases to trimming and J lost 8 bases; unmatched junction nucleotides: 11. Using reference TRBV11-2 and TRBJ1-1 for the parts outside the CDR3, the full variable domain is EAGVAQSPRYKIIEKRQSVAFWCNPISGHATLYWYQQILGQGPKLLIQFQNNGVVDDSQLPKDRFSAERLKGVDSTLKIQPAKLEDSAVYLCASSPREGGWEAFFGQGTRLTVV.

This clone was counted between two and nine times. This chain joins TRBV19 and TRBJ1-1; a weak D match, TRBD1 (6 bases). The CDR3 length is 11 residues. Germline CDR1 reads LNHDA; CDR2 reads SQIVND (reference sequence). Between the trimmed V and J ends, which lost 7 bases and 3 bases, there was a span of 6 bases. For the CDR3, the DNA is TGTGCCAGTACAGGGGACACTGAAGCTTTCTTT. Translating gives CASTGDTEAFF.

The V call is TRBV4-3, the J call TRBJ2-7; D uncertain. V was cut by 0 bases and J by 2 bases, with 14 bases left in between. The CDR3 totals 16 residues. Germline values: CDR1 LGHNA, CDR2 YSLEER. The CDR3 is CASSQDWSEAAYEQYF. CDR3 DNA sequence: TGCGCCAGCAGCCAAGATTGGAGCGAGGCGGCCTACGAGCAGTACTTC.

This chain connects TRBV19 to TRBJ1-5; D perhaps matches TRBD1 (5 bases). V dropped 8 bases and J dropped 2 bases, with 16 bases sitting between them. Germline lookup yields CDR1 LNHDA and CDR2 SQIVND (reference sequence). The CDR3 consists of 15 residues. CDR3 residues: CASANSGAGNQPQHF. CDR3 DNA: TGTGCCAGTGCCAATAGTGGGGCTGGCAATCAGCCCCAGCATTTT. The full variable domain, completed using reference TRBV19 and TRBJ1-5, is DGGITQSPKYLFRKEGQNVTLSCEQNLNHDAMYWYRQDPGQGLRLIYYSQIVNDFQKGDIAEGYSVSREKKESFPLTVTSAQKNPTAFYLCASANSGAGNQPQHFGDGTRLSIL.

This clone was seen many times. The rearrangement links TRBV9 to TRBJ1-1; D not certain. The CDR3 runs to 13 residues. Per germline, CDR1 SGDLS and CDR2 YYNGEE. V was trimmed by 2 bases and J by 5 bases, leaving 10 bases between them. CDR3 protein: CASSVTPETEAFF. CDR3 in DNA: TGTGCCAGCAGCGTTACCCCCGAAACTGAAGCTTTCTTT.

The rearrangement uses TRBV18 and TRBJ2-3, with D possibly matching TRBD2 (5 bases). Germline V CDR1 and CDR2: KGHSH, LQKENI. V dropped 0 bases and J dropped 0 bases, with 13 bases sitting between them. The CDR3 extends over 17 amino acids. The CDR3 region is CASSPPEAAPSTDTQYF. The CDR3 coding sequence is TGTGCCAGCTCACCACCGGAGGCGGCACCTAGCACAGATACGCAGTATTTT.